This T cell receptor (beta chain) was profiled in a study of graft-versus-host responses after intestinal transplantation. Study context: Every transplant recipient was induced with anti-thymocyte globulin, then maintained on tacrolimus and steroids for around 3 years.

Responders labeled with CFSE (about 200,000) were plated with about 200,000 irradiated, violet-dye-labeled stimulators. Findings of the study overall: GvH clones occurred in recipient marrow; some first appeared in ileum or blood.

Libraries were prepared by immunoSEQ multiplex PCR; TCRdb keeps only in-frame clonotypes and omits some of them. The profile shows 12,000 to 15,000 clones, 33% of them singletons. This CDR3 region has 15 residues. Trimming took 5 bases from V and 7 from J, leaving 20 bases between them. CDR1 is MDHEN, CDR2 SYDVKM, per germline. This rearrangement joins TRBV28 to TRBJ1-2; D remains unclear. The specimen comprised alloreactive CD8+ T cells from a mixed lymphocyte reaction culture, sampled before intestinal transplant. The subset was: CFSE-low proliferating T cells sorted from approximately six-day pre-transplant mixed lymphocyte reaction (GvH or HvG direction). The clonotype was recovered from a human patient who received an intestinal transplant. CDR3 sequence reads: CASSPHLEGGSGYTF. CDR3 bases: TGTGCCAGCAGTCCCCACCTAGAGGGAGGGAGTGGCTACACCTTC.